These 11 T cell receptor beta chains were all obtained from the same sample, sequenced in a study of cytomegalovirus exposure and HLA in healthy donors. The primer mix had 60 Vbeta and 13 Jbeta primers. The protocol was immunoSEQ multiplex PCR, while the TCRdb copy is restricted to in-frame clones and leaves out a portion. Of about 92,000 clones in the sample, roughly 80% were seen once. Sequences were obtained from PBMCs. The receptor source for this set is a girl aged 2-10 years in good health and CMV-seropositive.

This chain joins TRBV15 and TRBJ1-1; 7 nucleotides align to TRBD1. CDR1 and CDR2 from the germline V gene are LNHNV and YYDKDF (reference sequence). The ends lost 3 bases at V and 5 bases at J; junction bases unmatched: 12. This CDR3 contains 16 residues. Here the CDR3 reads CATSSTNSAGGTEAFF. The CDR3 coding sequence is TGTGCCACCAGCAGTACTAATAGTGCAGGGGGTACTGAAGCTTTCTTT.

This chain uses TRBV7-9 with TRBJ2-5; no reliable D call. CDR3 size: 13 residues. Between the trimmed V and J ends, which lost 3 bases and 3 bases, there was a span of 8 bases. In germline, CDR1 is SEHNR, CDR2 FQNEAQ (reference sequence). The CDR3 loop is CASSFGLKETQYF. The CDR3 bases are TGTGCCAGCAGCTTCGGGTTGAAAGAGACCCAGTACTTC. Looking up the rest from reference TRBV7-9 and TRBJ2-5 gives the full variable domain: DTGVSQNPRHKITKRGQNVTFRCDPISEHNRLYWYRQTLGQGPEFLTYFQNEAQLEKSRLLSDRFSAERPKGSFSTLEIQRTEQGDSAMYLCASSFGLKETQYFGPGTRLLVL.

In nucleotides, the CDR3 is TGTGCCAGCAACACACCAGGGACACCAAAGGCCGACACTGAAGCTTTCTTT. Its translation is CASNTPGTPKADTEAFF. The chain links TRBV28 to TRBJ1-1; tentative D call: TRBD1 (6 bases). The V end was cut by 7 bases, the J end by 3 bases, with 24 bases between. Per the germline V gene, CDR1 is MDHEN and CDR2 is SYDVKM. This CDR3 region has 17 residues.

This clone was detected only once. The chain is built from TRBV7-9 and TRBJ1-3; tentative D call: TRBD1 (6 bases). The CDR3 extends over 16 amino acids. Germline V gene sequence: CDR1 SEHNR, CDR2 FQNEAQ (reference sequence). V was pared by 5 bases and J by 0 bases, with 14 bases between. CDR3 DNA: TGTGCCAGCAGCCCCTTTAGGGGGGGCTCTGGAAACACCATATATTTT. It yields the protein CASSPFRGGSGNTIYF.

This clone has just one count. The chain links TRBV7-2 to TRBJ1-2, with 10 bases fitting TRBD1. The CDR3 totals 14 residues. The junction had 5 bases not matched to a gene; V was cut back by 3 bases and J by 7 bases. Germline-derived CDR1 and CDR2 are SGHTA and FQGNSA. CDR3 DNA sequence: TGTGCCAGCAGCTTGCCGGGACAGGGGTTTGGCTACACCTTC. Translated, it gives CASSLPGQGFGYTF.

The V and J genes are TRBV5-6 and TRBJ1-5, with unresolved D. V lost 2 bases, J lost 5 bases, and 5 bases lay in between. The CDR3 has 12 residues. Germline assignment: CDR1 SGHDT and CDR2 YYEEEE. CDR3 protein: CASSFVDQPQHF. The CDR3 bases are TGTGCCAGCAGCTTCGTCGATCAGCCCCAGCATTTT.

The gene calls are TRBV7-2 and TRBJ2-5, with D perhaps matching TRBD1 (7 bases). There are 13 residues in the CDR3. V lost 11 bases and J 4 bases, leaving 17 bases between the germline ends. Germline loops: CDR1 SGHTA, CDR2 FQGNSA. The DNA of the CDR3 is TGTGCCGTAGCGAGACAGGGAGGAGAGACCCAGTACTTC. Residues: CAVARQGGETQYF.

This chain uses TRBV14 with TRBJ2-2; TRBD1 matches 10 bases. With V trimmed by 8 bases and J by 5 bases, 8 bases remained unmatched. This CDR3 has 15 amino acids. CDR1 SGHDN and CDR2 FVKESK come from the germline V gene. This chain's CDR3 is CASGTGTGDTGELFF. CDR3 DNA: TGTGCCAGCGGGACCGGGACAGGGGATACCGGGGAGCTGTTTTTT. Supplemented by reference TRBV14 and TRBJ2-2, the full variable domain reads EAGVTQFPSHSVIEKGQTVTLRCDPISGHDNLYWYRRVMGKEIKFLLHFVKESKQDESGMPNNRFLAERTGGTYSTLKVQPAELEDSGVYFCASGTGTGDTGELFFGEGSRLTVL.

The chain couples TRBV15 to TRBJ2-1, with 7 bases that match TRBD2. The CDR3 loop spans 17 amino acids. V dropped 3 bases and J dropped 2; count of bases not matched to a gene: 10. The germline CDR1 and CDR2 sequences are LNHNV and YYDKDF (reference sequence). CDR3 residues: CATSSKMTSSAYNEQFF. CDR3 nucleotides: TGTGCCACCAGCAGCAAAATGACTAGCAGCGCCTACAATGAGCAGTTCTTC.

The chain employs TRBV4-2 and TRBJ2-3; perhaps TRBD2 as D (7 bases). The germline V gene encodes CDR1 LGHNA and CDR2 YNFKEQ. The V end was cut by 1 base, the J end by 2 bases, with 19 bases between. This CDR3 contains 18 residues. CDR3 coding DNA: TGTGCCAGCAGCCAAGCTCCAGGGGCTAGCGGAAACACAGATACGCAGTATTTT. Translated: CASSQAPGASGNTDTQYF.

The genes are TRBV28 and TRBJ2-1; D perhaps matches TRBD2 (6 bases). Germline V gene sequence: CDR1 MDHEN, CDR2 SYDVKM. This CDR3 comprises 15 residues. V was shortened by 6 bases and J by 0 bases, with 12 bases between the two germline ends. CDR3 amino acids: CASSRRGSSYNEQFF. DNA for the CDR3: TGTGCCAGCAGCAGGAGGGGTAGCTCCTACAATGAGCAGTTCTTC. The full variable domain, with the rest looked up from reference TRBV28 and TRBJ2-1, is DVKVTQSSRYLVKRTGEKVFLECVQDMDHENMFWYRQDPGLGLRLIYFSYDVKMKEKGDIPEGYSVSREKKERFSLILESASTNQTSMYLCASSRRGSSYNEQFFGPGTRLTVL.